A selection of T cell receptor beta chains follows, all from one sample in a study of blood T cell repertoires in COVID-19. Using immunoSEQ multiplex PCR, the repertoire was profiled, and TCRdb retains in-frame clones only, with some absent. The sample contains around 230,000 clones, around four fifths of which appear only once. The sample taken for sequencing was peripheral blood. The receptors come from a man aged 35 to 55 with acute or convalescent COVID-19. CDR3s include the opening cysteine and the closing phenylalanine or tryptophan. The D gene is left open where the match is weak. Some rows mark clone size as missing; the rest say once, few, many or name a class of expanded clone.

cdr3_aa: CASRRKGQEENYGYTF
cdr3_nt: TGTGCCAGTAGGCGAAAGGGACAGGAAGAAAACTATGGCTACACCTTC
v_call: TRBV19
j_call: TRBJ1-2
d_call: TRBD1
clone_size: -

cdr3_aa: CASSLMKGANEKLFF
cdr3_nt: TGTGCCAGCAGTCTGATGAAGGGGGCTAATGAAAAACTGTTTTTT
v_call: TRBV5-5
j_call: TRBJ1-4
d_call: -
clone_size: -

cdr3_aa: CASSLQGGDTGELFF
cdr3_nt: TGTGCCAGCAGCCTCCAGGGTGGGGACACCGGGGAGCTGTTTTTT
v_call: TRBV4-2
j_call: TRBJ2-2
d_call: -
clone_size: -

cdr3_aa: CASSWAGYTEAFF
cdr3_nt: TGTGCCAGCAGCTGGGCGGGGTATACTGAAGCTTTCTTT
v_call: TRBV5-6
j_call: TRBJ1-1
d_call: -
clone_size: -

cdr3_aa: CASSYSEGGDQPQHF
cdr3_nt: TGTGCCAGCAGTTACTCGGAAGGGGGGGATCAGCCCCAGCATTTT
v_call: TRBV6-6
j_call: TRBJ1-5
d_call: -
clone_size: -

cdr3_aa: CASKELNTEAFF
cdr3_nt: TGTGCCAGCAAGGAGTTGAACACTGAAGCTTTCTTT
v_call: TRBV6-5
j_call: TRBJ1-1
d_call: -
clone_size: -

cdr3_aa: CASARVSGGWDEQFF
cdr3_nt: TGTGCCAGCGCCCGTGTTAGCGGGGGATGGGATGAGCAGTTCTTC
v_call: TRBV7-2
j_call: TRBJ2-1
d_call: TRBD2
clone_size: once

cdr3_aa: CASSQATELKAFF
cdr3_nt: TGTGCCAGCAGCCAAGCGACGGAATTAAAAGCTTTCTTT
v_call: TRBV7-9
j_call: TRBJ1-1
d_call: -
clone_size: few

cdr3_aa: CASSLSRPEPQHF
cdr3_nt: TGTGCCAGCAGTTTAAGCAGGCCTGAGCCCCAGCATTTT
v_call: TRBV12-3/TRBV12-4
j_call: TRBJ1-5
d_call: -
clone_size: -

cdr3_aa: CASSLQGSWTEAFF
cdr3_nt: TGTGCCAGCAGTTTGCAGGGAAGTTGGACTGAAGCTTTCTTT
v_call: TRBV27
j_call: TRBJ1-1
d_call: -
clone_size: -

cdr3_aa: CASSLNRASNYGYTF
cdr3_nt: TGTGCCAGCAGCTTAAACAGGGCCTCTAACTATGGCTACACCTTC
v_call: TRBV7-9
j_call: TRBJ1-2
d_call: -
clone_size: -

cdr3_aa: CASSSQRDRADYNEQFF
cdr3_nt: TGTGCCAGCAGTTCGCAGAGGGACAGGGCCGACTACAATGAGCAGTTCTTC
v_call: TRBV27
j_call: TRBJ2-1
d_call: TRBD1
clone_size: -

cdr3_aa: CASSEGAWREPNEKLFF
cdr3_nt: TGTGCCAGCAGTGAAGGGGCCTGGAGGGAACCTAATGAAAAACTGTTTTTT
v_call: TRBV2
j_call: TRBJ1-4
d_call: -
clone_size: -

cdr3_aa: CASKPDSLGETQYF
cdr3_nt: TGTGCCAGCAAACCTGACAGTCTAGGGGAGACCCAGTACTTC
v_call: TRBV11-3
j_call: TRBJ2-5
d_call: -
clone_size: -

cdr3_aa: CASKGSRNLNTEAFF
cdr3_nt: TGTGCCAGCAAGGGGTCAAGGAACTTGAACACTGAAGCTTTCTTT
v_call: TRBV2
j_call: TRBJ1-1
d_call: -
clone_size: once

cdr3_aa: CASSSGTKNIQYF
cdr3_nt: TGTGCCAGCAGCTCCGGGACTAAAAACATTCAGTACTTC
v_call: TRBV11-2
j_call: TRBJ2-4
d_call: -
clone_size: -

cdr3_aa: CASSPLSPGQPNYGYTF
cdr3_nt: TGTGCCAGCAGCCCCCTATCCCCGGGACAACCTAACTATGGCTACACCTTC
v_call: TRBV14
j_call: TRBJ1-2
d_call: -
clone_size: -

cdr3_aa: CASSDREVGQPQHF
cdr3_nt: TGTGCCAGCAGCGACAGGGAAGTAGGGCAGCCCCAGCATTTT
v_call: TRBV6-5
j_call: TRBJ1-5
d_call: TRBD1
clone_size: -

cdr3_aa: CASSPRPGKSLAKNIQYF
cdr3_nt: TGTGCCAGCAGTCCAAGACCGGGAAAGAGTCTAGCCAAAAACATTCAGTACTTC
v_call: TRBV25-1
j_call: TRBJ2-4
d_call: -
clone_size: -

cdr3_aa: CASSLTRGEETQYF
cdr3_nt: TGTGCCAGCAGCTTAACCAGGGGTGAAGAGACCCAGTACTTC
v_call: TRBV7-2
j_call: TRBJ2-5
d_call: -
clone_size: -

cdr3_aa: CASSVLGFGEETQYF
cdr3_nt: TGTGCCAGCAGCGTATTAGGATTCGGGGAAGAGACCCAGTACTTC
v_call: TRBV9
j_call: TRBJ2-5
d_call: -
clone_size: -

cdr3_aa: CASSWLTGGGETQYF
cdr3_nt: TGTGCCAGCAGCTGGCTGACAGGAGGTGGAGAGACCCAGTACTTC
v_call: TRBV5-5
j_call: TRBJ2-5
d_call: -
clone_size: -

cdr3_aa: CASSEGLADYNEQFF
cdr3_nt: TGTGCCAGCAGTGAGGGACTAGCGGACTACAATGAGCAGTTCTTC
v_call: TRBV27
j_call: TRBJ2-1
d_call: TRBD2
clone_size: -

cdr3_aa: CASSPNGQVGHNYGYTF
cdr3_nt: TGTGCCAGTAGTCCCAACGGACAGGTTGGGCATAACTATGGCTACACCTTC
v_call: TRBV19
j_call: TRBJ1-2
d_call: TRBD1
clone_size: -

cdr3_aa: CASSPRTGLNTEAFF
cdr3_nt: TGTGCCAGCTCACCAAGGACAGGGCTGAACACTGAAGCTTTCTTT
v_call: TRBV18
j_call: TRBJ1-1
d_call: TRBD1
clone_size: -

cdr3_aa: CASSPGTGGYNEQFF
cdr3_nt: TGTGCCAGCAGTCCCGGGACAGGGGGCTACAATGAGCAGTTCTTC
v_call: TRBV27
j_call: TRBJ2-1
d_call: TRBD1
clone_size: -

cdr3_aa: CASSPGLAGVTGELFF
cdr3_nt: TGTGCCAGCTCACCAGGCCTAGCGGGCGTTACCGGGGAGCTGTTTTTT
v_call: TRBV18
j_call: TRBJ2-2
d_call: TRBD2
clone_size: -

cdr3_aa: CASSQVGTGREEKQYF
cdr3_nt: TGCGCCAGCAGCCAAGTAGGGACAGGGCGCGAAGAGAAGCAGTACTTC
v_call: TRBV4-1
j_call: TRBJ2-7
d_call: TRBD1
clone_size: -

cdr3_aa: CASSLAVRGGYTF
cdr3_nt: TGTGCCAGCAGCTTAGCTGTCAGGGGAGGCTACACCTTC
v_call: TRBV7-8
j_call: TRBJ1-2
d_call: -
clone_size: -

cdr3_aa: CASTDGLQGQLNTEAFF
cdr3_nt: TGTGCCAGCACCGACGGACTTCAGGGACAGCTGAACACTGAAGCTTTCTTT
v_call: TRBV7-2
j_call: TRBJ1-1
d_call: TRBD1
clone_size: -

cdr3_aa: CASSLTGSGLVAGYTF
cdr3_nt: TGTGCCAGCAGCTTGACAGGGTCAGGCTTAGTAGCTGGCTACACCTTC
v_call: TRBV5-8
j_call: TRBJ1-2
d_call: -
clone_size: -

cdr3_aa: CASSRTTPGTTREKLFF
cdr3_nt: TGTGCCAGCAGCCGAACTACTCCCGGGACAACGCGGGAAAAACTGTTTTTT
v_call: TRBV3-1/TRBV3-2
j_call: TRBJ1-4
d_call: -
clone_size: -

cdr3_aa: CASTGQGHNQPQHF
cdr3_nt: TGTGCCAGTACGGGACAGGGGCACAATCAGCCCCAGCATTTT
v_call: TRBV19
j_call: TRBJ1-5
d_call: TRBD1
clone_size: few

cdr3_aa: CASSLGGGSNQPQHF
cdr3_nt: TGTGCCAGCAGCCTAGGAGGGGGCAGCAATCAGCCCCAGCATTTT
v_call: TRBV27
j_call: TRBJ1-5
d_call: TRBD1
clone_size: -

cdr3_aa: CASSPPDSYSGNTIYF
cdr3_nt: TGTGCCAGCAGCCCCCCGGACAGTTACTCTGGAAACACCATATATTTT
v_call: TRBV21-1
j_call: TRBJ1-3
d_call: -
clone_size: -

cdr3_aa: CASSQIAGSNEQFF
cdr3_nt: TGTGCCAGCAGCCAAATAGCGGGCTCCAATGAGCAGTTCTTC
v_call: TRBV3-1/TRBV3-2
j_call: TRBJ2-1
d_call: TRBD2
clone_size: once